This TCR beta chain was observed in a study of CD8 T cells in ankylosing spondylitis. Study results and caveats: About eight highly homologous variants made up a TCR beta motif that seemed to typify ankylosing spondylitis blood. Reportedly, significant enrichment of disease-linked clones occurred in matched ankylosing spondylitis synovial fluid. Clones linked with disease were CD8+ and fairly uncommon in the peripheral blood.

MiXCR, run by TCRdb on the 5' RACE reads, gives a single entry per CDR3 protein. The sample has about 350,000 distinct CDR3 sequences; more than 20% are singletons. Only a few counts were recorded for this clonotype. Its antigen is undetermined. The V gene end was trimmed by 0 bases and the J gene end by 0 bases; junction bases not matched to a gene: 8. The CDR3 extends over 19 amino acids. Germline CDR1 reads SGHDT; CDR2 reads YYEEEE. The rearrangement uses TRBV5-6 and TRBJ2-5; 13 bases line up with TRBD2. Sequenced input: blood, either unsorted or a sorted T cell fraction (not recorded which). The source of this sequence is a male donor with ankylosing spondylitis or in good health (not recorded which). The CDR3 protein is CASSLGGLAGATYQETQYF. The DNA for the CDR3 is TGTGCCAGCAGCTTGGGCGGACTAGCGGGGGCAACGTACCAAGAGACCCAGTACTTC.